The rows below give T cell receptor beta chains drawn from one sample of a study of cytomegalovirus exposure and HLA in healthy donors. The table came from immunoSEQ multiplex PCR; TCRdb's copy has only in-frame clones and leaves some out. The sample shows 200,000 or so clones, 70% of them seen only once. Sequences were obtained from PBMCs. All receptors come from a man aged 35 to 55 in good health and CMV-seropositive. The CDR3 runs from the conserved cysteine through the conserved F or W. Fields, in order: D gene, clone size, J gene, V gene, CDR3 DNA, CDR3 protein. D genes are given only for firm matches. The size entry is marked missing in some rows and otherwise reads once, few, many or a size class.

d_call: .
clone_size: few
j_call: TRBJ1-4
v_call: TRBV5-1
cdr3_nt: TGCGCCAGCAGCTCGGGAGCTAATGAAAAACTGTTTTTT
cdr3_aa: CASSSGANEKLFF

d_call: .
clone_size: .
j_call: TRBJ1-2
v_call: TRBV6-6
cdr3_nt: TGTGCCAGCATTGGGGACAAAAACTATGGCTACACCTTC
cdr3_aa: CASIGDKNYGYTF

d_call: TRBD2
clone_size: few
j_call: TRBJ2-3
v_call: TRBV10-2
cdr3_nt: TGCGCCAGCAGTCCCAGCGGGGTCACAGATACGCAGTATTTT
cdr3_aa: CASSPSGVTDTQYF

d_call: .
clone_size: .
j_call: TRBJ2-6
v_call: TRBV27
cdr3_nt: TGTGCCAGCAGTTGGACAAGCTCTGGGGCCAACGTCCTGACTTTC
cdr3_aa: CASSWTSSGANVLTF

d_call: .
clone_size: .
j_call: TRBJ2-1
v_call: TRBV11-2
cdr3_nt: TGTGCCAGCAGCTTAGGGGCCGGACAGAGGGCCTACAATGAGCAGTTCTTC
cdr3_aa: CASSLGAGQRAYNEQFF

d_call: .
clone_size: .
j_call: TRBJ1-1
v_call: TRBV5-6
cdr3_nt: TGTGCCAGCAGCTTGGGGACAGTTATGAACACTGAAGCTTTCTTT
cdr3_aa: CASSLGTVMNTEAFF

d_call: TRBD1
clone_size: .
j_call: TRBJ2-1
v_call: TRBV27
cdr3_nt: TGTGCCAGCAGTTTGGGACAGGGGTGGGATGAGCAGTTCTTC
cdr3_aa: CASSLGQGWDEQFF

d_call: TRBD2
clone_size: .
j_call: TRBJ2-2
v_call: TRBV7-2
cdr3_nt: TGTGCCAGCAGCCGTCTAGCGGGGACCGACGGGGAGCTGTTTTTT
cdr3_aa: CASSRLAGTDGELFF

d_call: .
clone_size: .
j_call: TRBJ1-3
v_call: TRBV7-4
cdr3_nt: TGTGCCAGCAGCTTAGTAGGGGGAGACAGCTCTGGAAACACCATATATTTT
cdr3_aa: CASSLVGGDSSGNTIYF

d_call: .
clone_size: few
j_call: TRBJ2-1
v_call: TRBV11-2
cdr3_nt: TGTGCCAGCAGCTTGTTGGGCGCCGTGTCGGAGTTCTTC
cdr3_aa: CASSLLGAVSEFF

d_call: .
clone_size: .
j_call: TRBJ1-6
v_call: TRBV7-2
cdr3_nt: TGTGCCAGCAGCTCGGGATGGAATAATTCACCCCTCCACTTT
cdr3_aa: CASSSGWNNSPLHF

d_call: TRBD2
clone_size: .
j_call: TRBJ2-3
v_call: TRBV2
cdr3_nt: TGTGCCAGCAGCGCGACTAGCGGGCGTACAGATACGCAGTATTTT
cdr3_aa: CASSATSGRTDTQYF

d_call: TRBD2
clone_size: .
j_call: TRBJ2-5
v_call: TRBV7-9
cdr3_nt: TGTGCCGGCTCCTGGGGGGGTCAAGAGACCCAGTACTTC
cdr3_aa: CAGSWGGQETQYF

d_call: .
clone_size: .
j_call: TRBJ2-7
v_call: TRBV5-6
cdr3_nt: TGTGCCAGCAGTCGTTGGGTACAGGGTTACAACGAGCAGTACTTC
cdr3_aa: CASSRWVQGYNEQYF

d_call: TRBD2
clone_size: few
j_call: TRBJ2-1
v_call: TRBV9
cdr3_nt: TGTGCCAGCAGCGTAGGGCTAGCGGGGGGCAATGAGCAGTTCTTC
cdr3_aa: CASSVGLAGGNEQFF

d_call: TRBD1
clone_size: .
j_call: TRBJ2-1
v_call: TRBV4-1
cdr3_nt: TGCGCCAGCAGCCGGGAGGGGGGACAGGGAGGTAATGAGCAGTTCTTC
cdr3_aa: CASSREGGQGGNEQFF

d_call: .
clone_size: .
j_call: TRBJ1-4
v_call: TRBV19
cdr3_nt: TGTGCCAGTAGTACACAGGTTTTTGGCGAAAAACTGTTTTTT
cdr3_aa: CASSTQVFGEKLFF

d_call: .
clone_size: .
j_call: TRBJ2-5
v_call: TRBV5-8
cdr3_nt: TGTGCCAGCAGCTTGGACGGACGGGATGGGGAGACCCAGTACTTC
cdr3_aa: CASSLDGRDGETQYF

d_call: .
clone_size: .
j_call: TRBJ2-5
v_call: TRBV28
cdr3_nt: TGTGCCAGCAGTTACCTTGCGGAGGGGGCCTTGGAGACCCAGTACTTC
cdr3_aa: CASSYLAEGALETQYF

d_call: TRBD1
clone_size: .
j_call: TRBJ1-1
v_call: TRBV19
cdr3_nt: TGTGCCAGTAGTCGGACAGGGGCGACCACTGAAGCTTTCTTT
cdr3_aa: CASSRTGATTEAFF

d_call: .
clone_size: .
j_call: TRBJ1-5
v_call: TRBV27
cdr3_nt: TGTGCCAGCAGTTTATCGGGGGGGCGGATGCGGCCCCAGCATTTT
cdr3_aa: CASSLSGGRMRPQHF

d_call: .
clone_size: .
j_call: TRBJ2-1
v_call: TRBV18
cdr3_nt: TGTGCCAGCTCCATAGCCGTGGTTGGCAAAAATGAGCAGTTCTTC
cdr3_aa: CASSIAVVGKNEQFF

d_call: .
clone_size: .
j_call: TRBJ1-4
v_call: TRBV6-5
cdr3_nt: TGTGCCAGCAGTTACGGCGGGAACAGTAATGAAAAACTGTTTTTT
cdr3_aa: CASSYGGNSNEKLFF

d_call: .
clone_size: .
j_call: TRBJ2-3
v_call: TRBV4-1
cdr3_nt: TGCGCCAGCAGCCAATTTTGGGGTAGGGGCGGCACAGATACGCAGTATTTT
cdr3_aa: CASSQFWGRGGTDTQYF

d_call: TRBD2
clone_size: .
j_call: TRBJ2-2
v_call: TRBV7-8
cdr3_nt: TGTGCCAGCAGCTTAGGACTAGCTCGGGAGCTGTTTTTT
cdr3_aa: CASSLGLARELFF

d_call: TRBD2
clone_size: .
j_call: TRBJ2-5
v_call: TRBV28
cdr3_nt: TGTGCCAGCGATTGGGGGGGGACCCAGTACTTC
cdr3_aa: CASDWGGTQYF

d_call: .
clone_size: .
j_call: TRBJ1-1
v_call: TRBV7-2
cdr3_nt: TGTGCCAGCAGCTTAGCTCGGGGCACTGAAGCTTTCTTT
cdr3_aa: CASSLARGTEAFF

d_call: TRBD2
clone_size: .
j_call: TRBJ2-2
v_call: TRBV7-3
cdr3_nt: TGTGCCAGCAGCCCTCCGGGCGGCGGGGGTCCCACCGGGGAGCTGTTTTTT
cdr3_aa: CASSPPGGGGPTGELFF

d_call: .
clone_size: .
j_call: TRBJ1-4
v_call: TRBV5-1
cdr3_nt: TGCGCCAGCAGCCAAACAGTTGCAACTAATGAAAAACTGTTTTTT
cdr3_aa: CASSQTVATNEKLFF

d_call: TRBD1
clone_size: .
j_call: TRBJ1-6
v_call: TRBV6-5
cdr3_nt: TGTGCCAGCAGTTACCGGGACAGGCGTAATTCACCCCTCCACTTT
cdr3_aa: CASSYRDRRNSPLHF

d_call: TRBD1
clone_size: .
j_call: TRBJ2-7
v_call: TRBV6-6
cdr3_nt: TGTGCCAGCAGCCCACCGGGACAGGGGGCCCACGAGCAGTACTTC
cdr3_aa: CASSPPGQGAHEQYF

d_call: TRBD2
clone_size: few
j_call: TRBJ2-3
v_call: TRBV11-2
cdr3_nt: TGTGCCAGCAGCCCCAGACTAGCGGGGGGCACAGATACGCAGTATTTT
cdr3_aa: CASSPRLAGGTDTQYF

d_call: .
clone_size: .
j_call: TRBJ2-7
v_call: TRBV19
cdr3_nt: TGTGCCAGTAGTGAGACAGTCTCCTACGAGCAGTACTTC
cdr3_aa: CASSETVSYEQYF

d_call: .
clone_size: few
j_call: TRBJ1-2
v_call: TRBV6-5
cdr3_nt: TGTGCCAGCACCCAGGATGCCTTCTATGGCTACACCTTC
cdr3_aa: CASTQDAFYGYTF

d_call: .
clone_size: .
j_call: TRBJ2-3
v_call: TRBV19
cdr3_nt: TGTGCCAGTAGTATATCTGGCACAGATACGCAGTATTTT
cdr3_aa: CASSISGTDTQYF

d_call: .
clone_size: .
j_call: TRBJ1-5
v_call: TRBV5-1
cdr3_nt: TGCGCCAGCAGCTTCCTTGGGGGGTCGGGTCAGCCCCAGCATTTT
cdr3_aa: CASSFLGGSGQPQHF

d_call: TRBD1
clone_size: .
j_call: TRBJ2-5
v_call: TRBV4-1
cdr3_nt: TGCGCCAGCAGCCTACAGGGGTTAGTGCTTGTGGAGACCCAGTACTTC
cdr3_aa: CASSLQGLVLVETQYF

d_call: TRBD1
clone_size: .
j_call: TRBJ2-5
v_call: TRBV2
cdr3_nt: TGTGCCAGCACGGGGAGGGACAGGGGTCAGGAGACCCAGTACTTC
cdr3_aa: CASTGRDRGQETQYF

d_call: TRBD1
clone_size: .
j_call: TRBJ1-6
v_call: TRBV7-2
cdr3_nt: TGTGCCAGCAGCTTAGGGACAGGTGTTAATTCACCCCTCCACTTT
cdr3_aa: CASSLGTGVNSPLHF

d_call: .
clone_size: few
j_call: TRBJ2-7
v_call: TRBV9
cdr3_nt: TGTGCCAGCAGCGTAGGTCAGGGAAGCGAGCAGTACTTC
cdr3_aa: CASSVGQGSEQYF

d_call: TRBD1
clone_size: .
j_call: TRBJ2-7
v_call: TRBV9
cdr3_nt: TGTGCCAGCAGTTTAACCGGGACAGAGTTTACCTACGAGCAGTACTTC
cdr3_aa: CASSLTGTEFTYEQYF

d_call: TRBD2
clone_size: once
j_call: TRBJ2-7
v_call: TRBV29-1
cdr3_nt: TGCAGCGTTACCCTGGGGGGGGAGCAGTACTTC
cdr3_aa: CSVTLGGEQYF

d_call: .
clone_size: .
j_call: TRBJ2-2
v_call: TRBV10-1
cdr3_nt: TGCGCCAGCAGTGAGCCGGGGGGCAGGAACACCGGGGAGCTGTTTTTT
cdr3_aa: CASSEPGGRNTGELFF

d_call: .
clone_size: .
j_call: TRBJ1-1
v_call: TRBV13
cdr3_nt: TGTGCCAGCAGGGAGGGGCCAGTCGCGATGAACACTGAAGCTTTCTTT
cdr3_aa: CASREGPVAMNTEAFF

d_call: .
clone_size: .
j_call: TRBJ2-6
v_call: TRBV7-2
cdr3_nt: TGTGCCAGCAGCTCAGGGGAGGGTGGGGCCAACGTCCTGACTTTC
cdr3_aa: CASSSGEGGANVLTF

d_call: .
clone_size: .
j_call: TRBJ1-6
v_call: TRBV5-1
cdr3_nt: TGCGCCAGCAGCTTGGCCCCGGACTTTAGTTCACCCCTCCACTTT
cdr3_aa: CASSLAPDFSSPLHF

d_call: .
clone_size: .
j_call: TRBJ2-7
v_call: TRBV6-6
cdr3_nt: TGTGCCAGCAGTTACAGGGGCGACGAGCAGTACTTC
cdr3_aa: CASSYRGDEQYF

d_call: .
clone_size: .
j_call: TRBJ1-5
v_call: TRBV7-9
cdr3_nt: TGTGCCAGCAGCTTTCAGGGAAATCAGCCCCAGCATTTT
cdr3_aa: CASSFQGNQPQHF

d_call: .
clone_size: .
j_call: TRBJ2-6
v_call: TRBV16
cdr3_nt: TGTGCCAGCACGGCGGACTCTGGGGCCAACGTCCTGACTTTC
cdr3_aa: CASTADSGANVLTF

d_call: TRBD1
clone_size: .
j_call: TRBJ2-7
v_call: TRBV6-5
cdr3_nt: TGTGCCAGCAGCTTGAGGGACAGGGGCATCCTGGAGCAGTACTTC
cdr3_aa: CASSLRDRGILEQYF

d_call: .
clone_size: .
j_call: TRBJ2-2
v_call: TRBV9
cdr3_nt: TGTGCCAGCAGCCCTAGGACTGAAACGAACACCGGGGAGCTGTTTTTT
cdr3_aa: CASSPRTETNTGELFF

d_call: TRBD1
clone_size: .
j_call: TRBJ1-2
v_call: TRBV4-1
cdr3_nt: TGCGCCAGCAGCCCCGGGACAGGGGAGGGCTATGGCTACACCTTC
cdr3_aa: CASSPGTGEGYGYTF

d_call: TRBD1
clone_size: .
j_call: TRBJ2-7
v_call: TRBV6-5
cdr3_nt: TGTGCCAGCAGTTACTTCCGGGACAGGACCTACGAGCAGTACTTC
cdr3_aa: CASSYFRDRTYEQYF

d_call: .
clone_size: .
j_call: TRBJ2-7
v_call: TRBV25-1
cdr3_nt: TGTGCCAGCAGTGAAAGCGGCTACGAGCAGTACTTC
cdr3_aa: CASSESGYEQYF

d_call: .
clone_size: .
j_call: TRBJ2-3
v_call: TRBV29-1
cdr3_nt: TGCAGCGTTGCGCAGGGTGGAGATACGCAGTATTTT
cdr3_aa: CSVAQGGDTQYF

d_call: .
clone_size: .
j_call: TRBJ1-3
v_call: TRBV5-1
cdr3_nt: TGCGCCAGCAGCTTGGACTCAAACACCATATATTTT
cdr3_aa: CASSLDSNTIYF

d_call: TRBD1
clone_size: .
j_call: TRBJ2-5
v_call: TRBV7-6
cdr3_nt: TGTGCCAGCAGCTCTGGACAGGGCCAAGAGACCCAGTACTTC
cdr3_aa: CASSSGQGQETQYF

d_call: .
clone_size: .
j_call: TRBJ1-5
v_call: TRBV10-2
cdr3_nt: TGCGCCAGCTCGATTTATCCGGGCAATCAGCCCCAGCATTTT
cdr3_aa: CASSIYPGNQPQHF

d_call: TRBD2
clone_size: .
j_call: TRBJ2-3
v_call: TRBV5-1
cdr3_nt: TGCGCCAGCAGCTCCGGGGGGGGGATTGGCACAGATACGCAGTATTTT
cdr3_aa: CASSSGGGIGTDTQYF

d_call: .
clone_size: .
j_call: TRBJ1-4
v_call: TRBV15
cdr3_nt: TGTGCCACCAGCGACAGGCGAGCAACTAATGAAAAACTGTTTTTT
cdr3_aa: CATSDRRATNEKLFF